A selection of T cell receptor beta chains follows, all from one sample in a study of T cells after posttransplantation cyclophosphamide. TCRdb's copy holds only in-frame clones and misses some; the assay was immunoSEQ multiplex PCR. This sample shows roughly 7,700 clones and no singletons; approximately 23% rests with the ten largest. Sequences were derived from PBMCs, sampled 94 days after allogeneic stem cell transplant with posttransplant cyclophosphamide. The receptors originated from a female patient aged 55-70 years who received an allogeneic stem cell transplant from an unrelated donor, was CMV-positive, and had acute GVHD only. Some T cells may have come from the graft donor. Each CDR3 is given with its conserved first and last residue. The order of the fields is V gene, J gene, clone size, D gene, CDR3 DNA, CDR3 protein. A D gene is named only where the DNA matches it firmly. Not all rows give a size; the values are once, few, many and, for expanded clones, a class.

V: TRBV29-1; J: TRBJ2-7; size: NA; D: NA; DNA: TGCAGCGTCCCCGGGCAGGGGAACGAGCAGTACTTC; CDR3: CSVPGQGNEQYF
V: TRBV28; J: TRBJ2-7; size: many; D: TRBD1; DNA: TGTGCCACCAAGGGACAGGGGTACGAGCAGTACTTC; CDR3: CATKGQGYEQYF
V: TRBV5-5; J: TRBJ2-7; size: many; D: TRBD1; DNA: TGTGCCAGCAGCTGGGGACAGAGCACCAAAAGACCCTACGAGCAGTACTTC; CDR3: CASSWGQSTKRPYEQYF
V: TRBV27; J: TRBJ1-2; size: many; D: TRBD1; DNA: TGTGCCAGCAGTTCGAATTTGCCGGGACAGGGAGACTATGGCTACACCTTC; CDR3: CASSSNLPGQGDYGYTF
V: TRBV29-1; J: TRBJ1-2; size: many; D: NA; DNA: TGCAGCGTTGTCTTTCCGGGGGACTATGGCTACACCTTC; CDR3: CSVVFPGDYGYTF
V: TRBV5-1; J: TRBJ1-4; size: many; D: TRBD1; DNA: TGCGCCAGCAGCTTGGGGGTCGACAGGGGGCCTGAAAAACTGTTTTTT; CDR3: CASSLGVDRGPEKLFF
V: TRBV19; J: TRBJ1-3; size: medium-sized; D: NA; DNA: TGTGCCAGTAGTATCGACAGCTCTGGAAACACCATATATTTT; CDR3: CASSIDSSGNTIYF
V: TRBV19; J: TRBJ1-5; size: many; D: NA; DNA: TGTGCCAGTACCTTCGCCAAGGATCAGCCCCAGCATTTT; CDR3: CASTFAKDQPQHF
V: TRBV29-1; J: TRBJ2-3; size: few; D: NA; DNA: TGCAGCGTTGAGGCAGGGTTCGTAGATACGCAGTATTTT; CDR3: CSVEAGFVDTQYF
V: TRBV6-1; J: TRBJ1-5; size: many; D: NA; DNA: TGTGCCAGCAGTCAGGACAGCCGCAATCAGCCCCAGCATTTT; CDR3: CASSQDSRNQPQHF
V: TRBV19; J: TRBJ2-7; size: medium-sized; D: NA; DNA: TGTGCCAGTAGTATAAGGGTTTCCTACGAGCAGTACTTC; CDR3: CASSIRVSYEQYF
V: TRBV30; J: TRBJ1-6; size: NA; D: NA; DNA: TGTGCCTGGAGTGTCGGCCAGGAAAATTCACCCCTCCACTTT; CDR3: CAWSVGQENSPLHF
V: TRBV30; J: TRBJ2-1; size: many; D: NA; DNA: TGTGCCTGGAATCAGGAGAATGAGCAGTTCTTC; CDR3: CAWNQENEQFF
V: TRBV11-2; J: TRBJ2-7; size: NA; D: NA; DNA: TGTGCCAGCAGCTTAGTGGGCCACGGGGGCTACGAGCAGTACTTC; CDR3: CASSLVGHGGYEQYF
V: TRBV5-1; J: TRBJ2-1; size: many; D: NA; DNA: TGCGCCAGCAGCTGGGGCCCGGAGAGGTACAATGAGCAGTTCTTC; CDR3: CASSWGPERYNEQFF
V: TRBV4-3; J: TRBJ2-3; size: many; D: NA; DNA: TGCGCCAGCAGCCCCGTGACAGGACCAGATACGCAGTATTTT; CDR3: CASSPVTGPDTQYF
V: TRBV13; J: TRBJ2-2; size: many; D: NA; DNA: TGTGCCAGCAGCTACAGCACCGGGGAGCTGTTTTTT; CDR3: CASSYSTGELFF
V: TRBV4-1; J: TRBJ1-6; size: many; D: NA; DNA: TGCGCCAGCAGCCCCCTCAGGGGTTCTTCACCCCTCCACTTT; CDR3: CASSPLRGSSPLHF
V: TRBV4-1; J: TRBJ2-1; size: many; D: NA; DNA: TGCGCCAGCAGCCAATTAGTTGGGAAGGGGCGAGACAATGAGCAGTTCTTC; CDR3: CASSQLVGKGRDNEQFF
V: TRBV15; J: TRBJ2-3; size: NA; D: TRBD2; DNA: TGTGCCACCAGCAGAGGCACTAGCGGGAGTTCAGATACGCAGTATTTT; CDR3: CATSRGTSGSSDTQYF
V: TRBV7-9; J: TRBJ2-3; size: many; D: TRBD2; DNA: TGTGCCAGCAGCTCCCGACTAGCGTCTGCAGATACGCAGTATTTT; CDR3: CASSSRLASADTQYF
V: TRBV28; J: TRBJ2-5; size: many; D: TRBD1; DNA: TGTGCCAGCAGAGGACAGGGCGGAGAGACCCAGTACTTC; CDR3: CASRGQGGETQYF
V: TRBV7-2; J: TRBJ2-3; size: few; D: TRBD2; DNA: TGTGCCAGCAGCTTGGGGACTAGCGGGGGGGTTGTAGATACGCAGTATTTT; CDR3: CASSLGTSGGVVDTQYF
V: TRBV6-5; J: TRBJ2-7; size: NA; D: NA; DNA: TGTGCCAGCAGCCAGACAGGAATCTACGAGCAGTACTTC; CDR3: CASSQTGIYEQYF
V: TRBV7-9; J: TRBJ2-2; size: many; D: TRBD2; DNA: TGTGCCAGCATCCCAGAGAGGGGACTAAACACCGGGGAGCTGTTTTTT; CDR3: CASIPERGLNTGELFF
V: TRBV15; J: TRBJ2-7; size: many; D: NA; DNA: TGTGCCACCAGCAGAGTGGACAGTTACGAGCAGTACTTC; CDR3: CATSRVDSYEQYF
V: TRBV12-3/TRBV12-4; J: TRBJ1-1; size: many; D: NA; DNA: TGTGCCAGCAGTTATGGGGGGGTTATCATGAACACTGAAGCTTTCTTT; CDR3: CASSYGGVIMNTEAFF
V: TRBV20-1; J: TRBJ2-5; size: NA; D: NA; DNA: TGCAGTGCCATGTCAGGAGAGACCCAGTACTTC; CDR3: CSAMSGETQYF
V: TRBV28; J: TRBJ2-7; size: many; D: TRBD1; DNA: TGTGCCAGCAGCGGGGGACAGGGGCCCTACGAGCAGTACTTC; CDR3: CASSGGQGPYEQYF
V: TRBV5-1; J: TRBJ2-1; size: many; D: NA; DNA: TGCGCCAGCAGCTTGGGGGCGCAGGGAGCGACCTCCTACAATGAGCAGTTCTTC; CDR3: CASSLGAQGATSYNEQFF
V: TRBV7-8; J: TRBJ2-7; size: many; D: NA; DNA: TGTGCCAGCAGCTGGAGGCGTCAGGGGGGCTACGAGCAGTACTTC; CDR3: CASSWRRQGGYEQYF
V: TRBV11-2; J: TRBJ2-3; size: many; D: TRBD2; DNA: TGTGCCAGCAGCCCTAGCGGACGAGCAGATACGCAGTATTTT; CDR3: CASSPSGRADTQYF
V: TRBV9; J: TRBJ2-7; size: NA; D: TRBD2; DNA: TGTGCCAGCAGCGTAGATATAGCGGGAGGGAGAGAGCAGTACTTC; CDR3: CASSVDIAGGREQYF